This TCR beta chain is from a study of T cell changes during pregnancy in multiple sclerosis. V was pared by 5 bases and J by 4 bases, with 17 bases between. Germline V gene lookup returns CDR1 MDHEN and CDR2 SYDVKM. The CDR3 extends over 15 amino acids. Clones were sequenced by immunoSEQ multiplex PCR, and TCRdb holds only the in-frame ones, with some missing. The profile covers 65,000 to 75,000 clones, with roughly 92% appearing a single time and 3.5% to 4.5% taken by the ten largest. This sequence joins TRBV28 and TRBJ2-5; weak D call: TRBD2 (7 bases). This material consisted of peripheral blood, taken after pregnancy. The origin of this receptor is a female donor in good health, enrolled as a control in a pregnancy study. The CDR3: CASSITRGAIETQYF. In DNA, the CDR3 is TGTGCCAGCAGTATCACCCGGGGGGCTATAGAGACCCAGTACTTC.